A single T cell receptor (beta chain) is shown here with its context. The ends lost 8 bases at V and 1 base at J; junction bases unmatched: 5. Germline-derived CDR1 and CDR2 are MNHEY and SVGAGI. There are 14 residues in the CDR3. This entry is derived from a study of blood T cell repertoires in COVID-19. Study-wide background: The origin of the acute and convalescent COVID-19 samples was the United States, Italy and Spain. The cDNA or gDNA used as material had been derived from T cells, B-cell-depleted T cells, or PBMCs.

Repertoires were generated with immunoSEQ multiplex PCR, while TCRdb's copy carries only in-frame clones and drops some. The top ten hold roughly 4% of the sample, which has a few hundred thousand clones, around four fifths seen once. Living in about two dozen US areas, the participants were between about 18 and 95 years of age. Sample: PBMCs or T cells enriched from blood (not recorded which). The clonotype originates from a man aged 25-45 years with acute COVID-19. J is TRBJ2-1 and V is TRBV6-5; TRBD1 agrees at 7 bases. In DNA form, the CDR3 reads TGTGCCAGCGGATACAGGGGATCCTACAATGAGCAGTTCTTC. This sequence encodes CASGYRGSYNEQFF.